The present T cell receptor beta chain was sequenced within a study of T cells in Graves' hyperthyroidism and ophthalmopathy. The study left out patients who had uncontrolled infection, other autoimmune disease, pregnancy or lactation. The germline gives CDR1 MNHNS, CDR2 SASEGT. The CDR3 sequence is 14 residues long. Trimming cost V 8 bases and J 1 base, with 11 bases left between them. Amplified TCR beta CDR3 regions derived from RNA transcripts. The HTBI primer set drove a first-round RT-PCR of the TCR CDR3. From the multiplex PCR reads, TCRdb called clonotypes with MiXCR, one entry per CDR3 protein. The repertoire holds a few hundred thousand distinct CDR3 sequences, with roughly 14% as singletons.

This TCR was recovered from a woman aged 40 to 50 with Graves' hyperthyroidism that later progressed to Graves' ophthalmopathy. The chain uses TRBV6-1 and TRBJ2-2, with D unresolved. Specimen: blood. The CDR3 nucleotides are TGTGCCAGCGACCTAGTCTTGAACACCGGGGAGCTGTTTTTT. It codes for CASDLVLNTGELFF.